This TCR beta chain was sequenced during a study of graft-versus-host responses after intestinal transplantation. Study-level information: Anti-thymocyte globulin was used for induction in all recipients, who then took tacrolimus and steroids for 3 to 4 years.

Overall study findings and caveats: GvH clone levels peaked in circulation, and this peak was associated with early post-transplant HvG declines. Recipient marrow harbored GvH clones, some of which surfaced first in ileum or blood.

A note on this clone: Its cognate antigen is unknown.

Germline CDR1 and CDR2: MNHNY and SVGAGI (reference sequence). V shed 6 bases, J shed 6 bases, and the junction held 8 bases outside the gene matches. CDR3 length: 14 residues. Here immunoSEQ multiplex PCR was the method, and the copy in TCRdb shows in-frame clones only, minus some. The top ten hold roughly 18% of the sample, which has 30,000 or so clones, roughly four fifths seen once. The source was unstimulated CD8+ T cells sorted from spleen or lymph node cells, collected before intestinal transplant. This receptor was identified in a human donor who received an intestinal transplant. The V gene is TRBV6-6, the J gene TRBJ1-5, with 7 positions matching TRBD1. The CDR3 is CASSSDREAQPQHF. The CDR3 DNA is TGTGCCAGCAGCAGCGACAGGGAGGCTCAGCCCCAGCATTTT.